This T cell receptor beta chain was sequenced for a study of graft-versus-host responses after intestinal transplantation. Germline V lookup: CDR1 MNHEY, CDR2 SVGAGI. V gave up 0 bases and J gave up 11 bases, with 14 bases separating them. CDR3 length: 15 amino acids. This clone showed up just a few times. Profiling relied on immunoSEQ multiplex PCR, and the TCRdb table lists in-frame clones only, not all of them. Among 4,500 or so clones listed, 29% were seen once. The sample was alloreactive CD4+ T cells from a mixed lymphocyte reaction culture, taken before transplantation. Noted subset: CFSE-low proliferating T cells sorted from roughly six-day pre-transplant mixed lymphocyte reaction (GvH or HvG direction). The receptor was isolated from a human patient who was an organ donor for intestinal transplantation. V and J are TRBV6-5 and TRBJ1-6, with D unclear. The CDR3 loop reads CASSYSAEGRAPLHF. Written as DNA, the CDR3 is TGTGCCAGCAGTTACTCGGCAGAGGGTCGAGCACCCCTCCACTTT.